The source of this T cell receptor beta chain is a study of human T cells and chemical hapten exposure. Looking at the study overall: Small pooled library volume differences chiefly drove per-sample TCR yield variation. Study conclusions and caveats: Once DPC sensitization occurred, TCRs above 1 in 1000 frequency showed no change.

This clonotype was seen repeatedly, ten times or more. Its antigen is undetermined. The authors' total RNA extraction used unfractionated whole blood. The library gave individual cDNA molecules unique molecular identifiers. TCRdb ran MiXCR on the 5' RACE reads and lists one entry per CDR3 protein. The sample lists tens of thousands of distinct CDR3 sequences, approximately 8% occurring once. Germline values: CDR1 SEHNR, CDR2 FQNEAQ (reference sequence). Trimming stripped 1 base from V and 4 bases from J, with 14 bases between. The CDR3 has 16 residues. This TCR came from a male donor in good health. The V gene is TRBV7-9, the J gene TRBJ2-1, with D perhaps given as TRBD1 or TRBD2 (5 bases each). The CDR3 DNA reads TGTGCCAGCAGCTTAGGGCGTGGAGAGGGGTACAATGAGCAGTTCTTC. It is translated as CASSLGRGEGYNEQFF.